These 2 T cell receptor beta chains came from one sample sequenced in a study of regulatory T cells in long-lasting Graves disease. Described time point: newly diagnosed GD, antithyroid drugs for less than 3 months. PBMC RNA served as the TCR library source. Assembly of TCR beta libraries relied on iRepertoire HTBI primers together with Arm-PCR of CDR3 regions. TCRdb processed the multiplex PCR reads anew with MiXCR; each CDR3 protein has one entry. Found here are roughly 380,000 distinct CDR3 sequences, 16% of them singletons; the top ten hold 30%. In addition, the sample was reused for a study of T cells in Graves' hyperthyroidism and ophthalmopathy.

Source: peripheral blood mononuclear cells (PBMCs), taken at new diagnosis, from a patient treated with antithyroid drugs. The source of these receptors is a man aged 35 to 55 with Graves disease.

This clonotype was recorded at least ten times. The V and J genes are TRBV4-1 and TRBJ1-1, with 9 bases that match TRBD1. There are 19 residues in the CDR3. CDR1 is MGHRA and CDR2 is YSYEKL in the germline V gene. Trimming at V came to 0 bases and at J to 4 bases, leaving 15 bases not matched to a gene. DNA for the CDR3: TGCGCCAGCAGCCAAGAAGAAAGTAGGTACAGGGGGCGCGGCACTGAAGCTTTCTTT. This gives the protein CASSQEESRYRGRGTEAFF.

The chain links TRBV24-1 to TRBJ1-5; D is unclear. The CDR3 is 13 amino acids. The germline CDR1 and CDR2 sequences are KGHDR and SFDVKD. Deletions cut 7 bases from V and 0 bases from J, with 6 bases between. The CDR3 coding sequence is TGTGCCACCAGGGGTCATAGCAATCAGCCCCAGCATTTT. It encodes CATRGHSNQPQHF.